Below, 21 T cell receptor beta chains from the same sample are listed, as sequenced in a study of T cells in Graves' hyperthyroidism and ophthalmopathy. There were TCR beta CDR3 regions amplified from RNA transcripts. RT-PCR in the first round (using the HTBI primer set) targeted the TCR CDR3. TCRdb recomputed calls from the multiplex PCR reads with MiXCR, one row per CDR3 protein. The sample has more than 500,000 distinct CDR3 sequences; roughly 14% are singletons. The sample consisted of blood. These TCRs come from a middle-aged woman with Graves' ophthalmopathy.

This clonotype was seen ten or more times. The chain has TRBV11-1 and TRBJ2-7; D possibly corresponds to TRBD2 (6 bases). Germline V CDR1 and CDR2: SGHAT, FQDESV (reference sequence). Trimming shortened V by 6 bases and J by 2 bases, and 20 bases separated the two germline ends. The CDR3 spans 16 residues. The CDR3 reads CASRSLVGDSPYEQYF. The CDR3 nucleotides are TGTGCCAGCAGGAGCTTAGTCGGGGACTCACCCTACGAGCAGTACTTC.

J is TRBJ1-1 and V is TRBV6-2 or TRBV6-3; TRBD1 agrees at 10 bases. This CDR3 spans 15 amino acids. V was pared by 1 base and J by 6 bases, with 5 bases of the junction left unmatched. The germline CDR1 and CDR2 sequences are MNHEY and SVGEGT. The CDR3 here is CASSYWTGGSAEAFF. In DNA, the CDR3 is TGTGCCAGCAGTTACTGGACAGGGGGTTCGGCTGAAGCTTTCTTT.

This clonotype was counted at least ten times. This chain links TRBV28 with TRBJ2-5; TRBD1 matches 10 bases. Germline V gives CDR1 MDHEN, CDR2 SYDVKM. With V trimmed by 4 bases and J by 9 bases, 17 bases remained unmatched. This CDR3 is built from 17 residues. As DNA, the CDR3 is TGTGCCAGCAGTTCCCCCCTTCGGGACAGGGGACGCCGACCCCAGTACTTC. Its protein product is CASSSPLRDRGRRPQYF.

This clonotype was observed many times. This rearrangement joins TRBV30 to TRBJ2-2, with TRBD2 matching 9 bases. V lost 3 bases to trimming and J lost 4 bases; unmatched junction nucleotides: 9. CDR3 length equals 16 residues. CDR1 is GTSNPN, CDR2 SVGIG, per germline (reference sequence). CDR3 region: CAWRSRREGITGELFF. The CDR3 DNA follows: TGTGCCTGGAGGTCCCGGCGGGAGGGGATCACCGGGGAGCTGTTTTTT. Based on the CDR3 plus reference TRBV30 and TRBJ2-2, the full variable domain is SQTIHQWPATLVQPVGSPLSLECTVEGTSNPNLYWYRQAAGRGLQLLFYSVGIGQISSEVPQNLSASRPQDRQFILSSKKLLLSDSGFYLCAWRSRREGITGELFFGEGSRLTVL.

This clonotype appeared many times. The rearrangement uses TRBV6-5 and TRBJ1-2, with TRBD1 as a possible D gene (5 bases). V lost 5 bases and J 0 bases, leaving 10 bases between the germline ends. The CDR3 has 14 amino acids. CDR1 and CDR2 (germline): MNHEY, SVGAGI. The CDR3 DNA follows: TGTGCCAGCAGTCGGGACCGCCCTAACTATGGCTACACCTTC. Its protein product is CASSRDRPNYGYTF.

This clonotype was observed at least ten times. The V call is TRBV5-1, the J call TRBJ1-2; 8 positions match TRBD1. This CDR3 is 14 amino acids long. V was clipped by 4 bases and J by 7 bases; unmatched bases: 9. Germline V gives CDR1 SGHRS, CDR2 YFSETQ. The CDR3 loop is CASSEGQAIGGYTF. The CDR3 bases are TGCGCCAGCAGCGAGGGACAGGCGATCGGTGGCTACACCTTC.

In its sample, this clonotype was seen many times. The rearrangement links TRBV7-3 to TRBJ1-1, with a tentative D call TRBD1 (5 bases). The CDR3 is 14 residues long. The V gene's germline CDR1 is SGHTA and CDR2 FQGTGA. The V end lost 0 bases, the J end lost 1 base, and 6 bases lay between the germline ends. CDR3 sequence reads: CASSLTGQNTEAFF. CDR3 DNA sequence: TGTGCCAGCAGCTTAACGGGGCAGAACACTGAAGCTTTCTTT.

This clonotype was detected only a few times. J is TRBJ2-7 and V is TRBV4-1; D ambiguous. Germline lookup yields CDR1 MGHRA and CDR2 YSYEKL. Deletions cut 0 bases from V and 3 bases from J, with 12 bases between. The CDR3 spans 15 residues. The CDR3 reads CASSQDLYRSYEQYF. CDR3 in DNA: TGCGCCAGCAGCCAAGATCTTTACCGCAGCTACGAGCAGTACTTC.

This clonotype was counted many times. The gene calls are TRBV4-3 and TRBJ2-2; 7 bases line up with TRBD2. Germline loops: CDR1 LGHNA, CDR2 YSLEER. V trimming: 3 bases; J trimming: 2 bases; junction bases outside the gene matches: 9. This CDR3 spans 17 amino acids. CDR3 nucleotides: TGCGCCAGCAGCCATGAATGGGAGCGGGGAAACACCGGGGAGCTGTTTTTT. This gives the protein CASSHEWERGNTGELFF.

This clonotype was observed at least ten times. The J gene is TRBJ2-7, the V gene TRBV12-3 or TRBV12-4; D may correspond to TRBD1 or TRBD2 (5 bases each). V was pared by 6 bases and J by 3 bases, with 21 bases between. This CDR3 has 16 amino acids. CDR3 amino acids: CASSLGVRAVIYEQYF. CDR3 nucleotide sequence: TGTGCCAGCAGCCTGGGGGTTCGAGCTGTTATCTACGAGCAGTACTTC.

Concerning this clonotype itself: A much larger clone lies one base from this, so it may be a read error. The chain combines TRBV4-2 with TRBJ2-3; D is possibly TRBD1 (5 bases). From germline, CDR1 is LGHNA and CDR2 YNFKEQ. The CDR3 has 17 residues. CDR3 sequence: CVSSQMTGAPSTDTQYF. CDR3 DNA sequence: TGTGTCAGCAGCCAGATGACTGGGGCCCCTAGCACAGATACGCAGTATTTT.

This clonotype was seen repeatedly, ten times or more. The rearrangement joins TRBV28 to TRBJ1-1; D remains unclear. Looked up from germline, CDR1 is MDHEN and CDR2 is SYDVKM. The V end was cut by 6 bases, the J end by 3 bases, with 20 bases between. This CDR3 region has 16 residues. Written as DNA, the CDR3 is TGTGCCAGCAGGCCCAACCTAGCAGCTTTAGACACTGAAGCTTTCTTT. This translates into CASRPNLAALDTEAFF.

This clonotype was seen only a few times. The chain links TRBV6-4 to TRBJ2-2, with D uncertain. CDR3 length: 13 residues. The V end was cut by 9 bases, the J end by 6 bases, with 14 bases between. Germline values: CDR1 MRHNA, CDR2 SNTAGT. Here the CDR3 DNA reads TGTGCCAGTAAAGCTGACTGGGCCGGGGAGCTGTTTTTT. Translation gives CASKADWAGELFF.

This clonotype was recorded at least ten times. V is TRBV6-1 and J is TRBJ2-2; either TRBD1 or TRBD2 may supply D (6 bases each). Germline V CDR1 and CDR2: MNHNS, SASEGT. V lost 5 bases and J 0 bases, leaving 13 bases between the germline ends. This CDR3 region has 16 residues. CDR3 residues: CASSPRGGTNTGELFF. DNA for the CDR3: TGTGCCAGCAGTCCTAGAGGGGGGACGAACACCGGGGAGCTGTTTTTT.

The CDR3 is CASSQEETEGTEAFF. CDR3 coding DNA: TGCGCCAGCAGCCAAGAGGAGACAGAGGGCACTGAAGCTTTCTTT. The chain combines TRBV4-1 with TRBJ1-1, with D maybe TRBD1 (5 bases). The CDR3 loop spans 15 amino acids. The germline V gene has CDR1 MGHRA and CDR2 YSYEKL. Between the trimmed V and J ends, which lost 0 bases and 4 bases, there was a span of 12 bases.

This clonotype was detected many times. The chain carries TRBV19 and TRBJ2-2; 7 nucleotides align to TRBD2. The CDR3 runs to 12 residues. After removal of 10 bases from V and 3 bases from J, the junction contained 2 bases not matched to a gene. Per the germline V gene, CDR1 is LNHDA and CDR2 is SQIVND (reference sequence). The CDR3 DNA reads TGTGCCAAGGGAGGGCACACCGGGGAGCTGTTTTTT. It codes for CAKGGHTGELFF.

Ten or more counts support this clonotype. J is TRBJ2-2 and V is TRBV7-9; D not resolved. Per the germline V gene, CDR1 is SEHNR and CDR2 is FQNEAQ (reference sequence). The CDR3 covers 11 residues. Between the trimmed V and J ends, which lost 3 bases and 11 bases, there was a span of 7 bases. The CDR3 DNA sequence: TGTGCCAGCAGCTTCCGACCTGAGCTGTTTTTT. It translates to CASSFRPELFF.

This clonotype was seen more than once but under ten times. The genes are TRBV7-3 and TRBJ1-2; a possible D gene is TRBD1 (5 bases). V lost 5 bases, J lost 5 bases, and 15 bases lay in between. Looked up from germline, CDR1 is SGHTA and CDR2 is FQGTGA. CDR3 length equals 14 residues. The chain's CDR3 is CASSMTGTPYGYTF. The DNA of the CDR3 is TGTGCCAGCAGCATGACCGGGACTCCTTATGGCTACACCTTC.

This clonotype was recorded at least ten times. The V gene is TRBV6-5, the J gene TRBJ2-7; perhaps TRBD2 as D (6 bases). CDR3 length: 16 residues. Trimming removed 4 bases at V and 6 bases at J, with 22 bases between. The V gene's germline CDR1 is MNHEY and CDR2 SVGAGI. CDR3 nucleotides: TGTGCCAGCAGTTTTAGAGGGCGTCCCTTGCGGGGCGAGCAGTACTTC. It specifies CASSFRGRPLRGEQYF.

The chain is built from TRBV4-2 and TRBJ1-1, with a tentative D call TRBD1 (5 bases). The germline V gene encodes CDR1 LGHNA and CDR2 YNFKEQ. Trimming removed 4 bases at V and 3 bases at J, with 18 bases between. The CDR3 contains 16 residues. The CDR3 region is CASSPIRAGPDTEAFF. The CDR3 DNA reads as TGTGCCAGCAGCCCAATCAGGGCAGGGCCAGACACTGAAGCTTTCTTT.

Many counts were recorded for this clonotype. The chain carries TRBV2 and TRBJ2-5; possible D gene TRBD1, 6 bases. The germline gives CDR1 SNHLY, CDR2 FYNNEI. With 6 bases removed from V and 0 bases from J, the gap between germline ends came to 11 bases. CDR3 size: 14 residues. The CDR3 here is CASRPGHHQETQYF. As DNA, the CDR3 is TGTGCCAGCAGACCGGGACACCACCAAGAGACCCAGTACTTC.